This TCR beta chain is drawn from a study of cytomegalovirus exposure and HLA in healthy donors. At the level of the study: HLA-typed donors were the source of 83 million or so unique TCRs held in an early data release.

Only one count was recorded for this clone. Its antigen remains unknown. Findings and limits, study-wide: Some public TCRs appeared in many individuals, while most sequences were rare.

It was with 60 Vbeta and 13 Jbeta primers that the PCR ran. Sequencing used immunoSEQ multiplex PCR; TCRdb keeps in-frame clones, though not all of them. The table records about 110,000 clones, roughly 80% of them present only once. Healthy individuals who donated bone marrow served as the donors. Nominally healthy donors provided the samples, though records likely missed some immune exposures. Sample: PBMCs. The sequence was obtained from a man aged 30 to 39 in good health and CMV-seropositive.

The CDR3: CASQRHPLSGYGYTF. The CDR3 nucleotides are TGTGCCAGTCAAAGGCACCCCCTTTCGGGCTATGGCTACACCTTC. The J gene is TRBJ1-2, the V gene TRBV7-4; D not resolved. This CDR3 contains 15 residues. Germline V gene sequence: CDR1 SGHVT, CDR2 SQSDAQ. V lost 9 bases, J lost 4 bases, and 21 bases lay in between.